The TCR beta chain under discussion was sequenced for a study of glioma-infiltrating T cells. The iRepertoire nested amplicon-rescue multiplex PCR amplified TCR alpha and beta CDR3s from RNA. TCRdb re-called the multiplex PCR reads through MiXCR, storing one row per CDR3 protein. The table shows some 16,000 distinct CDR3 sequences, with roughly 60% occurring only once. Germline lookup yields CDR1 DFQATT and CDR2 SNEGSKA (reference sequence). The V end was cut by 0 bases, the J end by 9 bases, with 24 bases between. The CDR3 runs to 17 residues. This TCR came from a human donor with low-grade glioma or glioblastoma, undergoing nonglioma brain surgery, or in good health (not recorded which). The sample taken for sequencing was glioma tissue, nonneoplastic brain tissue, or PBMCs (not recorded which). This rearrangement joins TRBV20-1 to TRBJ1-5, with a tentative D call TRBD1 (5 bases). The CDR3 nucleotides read TGCAGTGCTAGAGATCCGGGGACGGGGCACTCTATCAGGCCCCAGCATTTT. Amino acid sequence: CSARDPGTGHSIRPQHF.